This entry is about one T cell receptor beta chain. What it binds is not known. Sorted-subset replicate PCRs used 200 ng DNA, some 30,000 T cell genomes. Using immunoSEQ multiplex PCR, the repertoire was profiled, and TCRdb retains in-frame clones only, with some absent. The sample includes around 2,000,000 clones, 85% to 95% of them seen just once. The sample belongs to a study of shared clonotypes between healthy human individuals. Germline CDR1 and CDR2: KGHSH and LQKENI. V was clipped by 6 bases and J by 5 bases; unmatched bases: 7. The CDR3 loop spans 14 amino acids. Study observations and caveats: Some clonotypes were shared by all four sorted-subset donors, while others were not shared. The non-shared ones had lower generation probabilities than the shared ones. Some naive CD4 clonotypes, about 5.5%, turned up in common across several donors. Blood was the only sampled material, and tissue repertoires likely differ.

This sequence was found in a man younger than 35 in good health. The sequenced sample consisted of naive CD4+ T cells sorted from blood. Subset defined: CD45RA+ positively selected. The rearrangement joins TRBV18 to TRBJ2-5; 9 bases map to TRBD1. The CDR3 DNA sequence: TGTGCCAGCTCGCAACAGGGGGCCGGGGAGACCCAGTACTTC. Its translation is CASSQQGAGETQYF.